These 19 T cell receptor beta chains originate from one sample sequenced in a study of human CD4 T cells and Enterobacteriaceae. Only in-frame clones appear in the TCRdb table, and some are missing; sequencing was by immunoSEQ multiplex PCR. In the table there are 25,000 to 35,000 clones, roughly 79% of which are singletons. Sorting took every CD4+ cell except CD45RA+CCR7+CD95- naive cells, reaching over 95% purity. Sequenced: memory CD4+ T cells from blood. The receptors come from a human donor in good health.

The rearrangement joins TRBV6-5 to TRBJ2-2; D may be TRBD1 (5 bases). V lost 7 bases, J lost 1 base, and 13 bases lay in between. The CDR3 covers 15 residues. Germline lookup yields CDR1 MNHEY and CDR2 SVGAGI. The CDR3 is CASTPSRVNTGELFF. In nucleotides, the CDR3 is TGTGCCAGCACCCCGTCCAGGGTGAACACCGGGGAGCTGTTTTTT.

The chain is built from TRBV19 and TRBJ2-1; 7 bases are a match to TRBD2. With V trimmed by 6 bases and J by 3 bases, 2 bases remained unmatched. The CDR3 extends over 13 amino acids. Germline CDR1 LNHDA, CDR2 SQIVND (reference sequence). Here the CDR3 DNA reads TGTGCCAGTAGCCGGGACTACTACAATGAGCAGTTCTTC. This sequence encodes CASSRDYYNEQFF.

The V call is TRBV10-3, the J call TRBJ1-1; 9 bases agree with TRBD1. This CDR3 comprises 16 residues. V lost 10 bases and J lost 5; bases outside the gene matches: 17. Germline V gene sequence: CDR1 ENHRY, CDR2 SYGVKD. In DNA, the CDR3 is TGTGCCACCACCGGACAGGGGCGCCTACCGGGGACTGAAGCTTTCTTT. Amino acids: CATTGQGRLPGTEAFF.

The chain couples TRBV27 to TRBJ2-3; 11 bases fit TRBD2. The length of the CDR3 is 14 residues. Germline loops: CDR1 MNHEY, CDR2 SMNVEV (reference sequence). V dropped 7 bases and J dropped 5; count of bases not matched to a gene: 5. The CDR3 region has the DNA TGTGCCAGCAAATCCGGACTAGCGGGAGATACGCAGTATTTT. Translation: CASKSGLAGDTQYF.

The V and J genes are TRBV15 and TRBJ2-1; 11 bases are a match to TRBD2. V gave up 3 bases and J gave up 6 bases; unmatched junction bases: 4. CDR3 length: 15 residues. Germline V gene sequence: CDR1 LNHNV, CDR2 YYDKDF (reference sequence). CDR3 sequence reads: CATSSLTSGSNEQFF. The CDR3 nucleotides are TGTGCCACCAGCAGCCTAACTAGCGGGAGCAATGAGCAGTTCTTC.

The gene calls are TRBV28 and TRBJ2-1; D is unclear. Germline-derived CDR1 and CDR2 are MDHEN and SYDVKM. Trimming stripped 5 bases from V and 9 bases from J, with 14 bases between. This CDR3 contains 13 residues. The CDR3 region has the DNA TGTGCCAGCAGTCCCCCCCAGACCGGTGAGCAGTTCTTC. Translated, it gives CASSPPQTGEQFF.

The rearrangement joins TRBV2 to TRBJ2-1; 8 positions match TRBD1. The CDR3 loop spans 15 amino acids. The V gene end was trimmed by 6 bases and the J gene end by 1 base; junction bases not matched to a gene: 5. The germline gives CDR1 SNHLY, CDR2 FYNNEI. CDR3 residues: CASRDRVGSYNEQFF. The CDR3 DNA sequence: TGTGCCAGCAGGGACAGGGTGGGGTCCTACAATGAGCAGTTCTTC.

The genes are TRBV5-6 and TRBJ2-1; 9 bases line up with TRBD2. The CDR3 loop spans 15 amino acids. Germline lookup yields CDR1 SGHDT and CDR2 YYEEEE. The junction had 8 bases not matched to a gene; V was cut back by 3 bases and J by 7 bases. CDR3 nucleotide sequence: TGTGCCAGCAGCTACATTAGCGGGAGAGGGAATGAGCAGTTCTTC. Protein sequence: CASSYISGRGNEQFF.

This rearrangement joins TRBV19 to TRBJ1-2; 12 bases fit TRBD1. The CDR3 covers 15 residues. V shed 6 bases, J shed 2 bases, and the junction held 4 bases outside the gene matches. Per the germline V gene, CDR1 is LNHDA and CDR2 is SQIVND (reference sequence). The CDR3 DNA reads TGTGCCAGTAGGAAGGGGACAGGGGGCAACTATGGCTACACCTTC. It yields the protein CASRKGTGGNYGYTF.

The chain employs TRBV19 and TRBJ2-3; D is uncertain. This CDR3 spans 13 amino acids. The germline V gene encodes CDR1 LNHDA and CDR2 SQIVND (reference sequence). V was shortened by 4 bases and J by 3 bases, with 8 bases between the two germline ends. The CDR3 region is CASSTPGTDTQYF. CDR3 nucleotides: TGTGCCAGTAGTACGCCCGGGACAGATACGCAGTATTTT.

The chain recombines TRBV5-1 with TRBJ1-4; D remains unclear. Germline-derived CDR1 and CDR2 are SGHRS and YFSETQ. The CDR3 spans 15 residues. V shed 0 bases and J shed 3 bases, with 9 bases lying between them. The CDR3 nucleotides read TGCGCCAGCAGCTTGGGTCCCGCGGCTAATGAAAAACTGTTTTTT. Translating it yields CASSLGPAANEKLFF.

V gene TRBV11-2 combines with J gene TRBJ1-5, with D unresolved. The CDR3 length is 12 residues. Between the trimmed V and J ends, which lost 0 bases and 9 bases, there was a span of 6 bases. The germline gives CDR1 SGHAT, CDR2 FQNNGV. For the CDR3, the DNA is TGTGCCAGCAGCTTAGAGGGTGGGCCCCAGCATTTT. It specifies CASSLEGGPQHF.

A few counts support this clone. The V call is TRBV5-1, the J call TRBJ1-1; tentative D call: TRBD1 (6 bases). V lost 4 bases and J lost 4, with 14 bases in between. The CDR3 length is 14 residues. The germline CDR1 and CDR2 sequences are SGHRS and YFSETQ. CDR3 sequence: CASSATGRGTEAFF. CDR3 coding DNA: TGCGCCAGCAGCGCGACAGGCCGGGGCACTGAAGCTTTCTTT.

The V call is TRBV7-3, the J call TRBJ2-6; tentative D call: TRBD2 (6 bases). Germline CDR1 SGHTA, CDR2 FQGTGA. This CDR3 is 17 amino acids long. Trimming took 4 bases from V and 2 from J, leaving 15 bases between them. The CDR3 protein is CASSSQGLGAGANVLTF. The CDR3 DNA sequence: TGTGCCAGCAGCTCCCAGGGACTTGGGGCTGGGGCCAACGTCCTGACTTTC.

J is TRBJ2-5 and V is TRBV7-6; TRBD2 matches at 7 bases. The CDR3 sequence is 16 residues long. CDR1 is SGHVS, CDR2 FNYEAQ, per germline. The V and J ends lost 8 bases and 2 bases, in that order; junction bases with no gene match: 14. The CDR3 reads CASSPEGWREQETQYF. CDR3 coding DNA: TGTGCCAGCTCCCCCGAGGGCTGGCGGGAGCAAGAGACCCAGTACTTC.

A remark on this clone: Other nucleotide sequences in the sample specify the same CDR3. The rearrangement uses TRBV7-9 and TRBJ1-2; 7 bases map to TRBD1. Germline assignment: CDR1 SEHNR and CDR2 FQNEAQ (reference sequence). This CDR3 spans 13 amino acids. V trimming: 5 bases; J trimming: 4 bases; junction bases outside the gene matches: 4. The CDR3 is CASSPDRVYGYTF. CDR3 nucleotides: TGTGCCAGCAGCCCCGACAGGGTCTATGGCTACACCTTC.

The chain uses TRBV7-3 and TRBJ1-5; maybe TRBD1 (5 bases). The CDR3 runs 14 residues. CDR1 is SGHTA and CDR2 is FQGTGA in the germline V gene. With 2 bases removed from V and 3 bases from J, the gap between germline ends came to 8 bases. The CDR3 spells CASSLQGNNQPQHF. CDR3 sequence (DNA): TGTGCCAGCAGCTTACAGGGAAACAATCAGCCCCAGCATTTT.

This chain links TRBV27 with TRBJ2-3; maybe TRBD2 (5 bases). The CDR3 has 15 amino acids. From germline, CDR1 is MNHEY and CDR2 SMNVEV (reference sequence). V lost 2 bases and J 9 bases, leaving 18 bases between the germline ends. CDR3 bases: TGTGCCAGCAGTTTAAGTTTCGGGATCTATATCACGCAGTATTTT. This translates into CASSLSFGIYITQYF.

The rearrangement joins TRBV6-6 to TRBJ1-1; a possible D gene is TRBD1 (5 bases). The CDR3 contains 15 residues. Trimming shortened V by 2 bases and J by 0 bases, and 10 bases separated the two germline ends. Germline CDR1 reads MNHNY; CDR2 reads SVGAGI (reference sequence). In nucleotides, the CDR3 is TGTGCCAGCAGTTACCAGGGTAGGGTGAACACTGAAGCTTTCTTT. Protein product: CASSYQGRVNTEAFF.